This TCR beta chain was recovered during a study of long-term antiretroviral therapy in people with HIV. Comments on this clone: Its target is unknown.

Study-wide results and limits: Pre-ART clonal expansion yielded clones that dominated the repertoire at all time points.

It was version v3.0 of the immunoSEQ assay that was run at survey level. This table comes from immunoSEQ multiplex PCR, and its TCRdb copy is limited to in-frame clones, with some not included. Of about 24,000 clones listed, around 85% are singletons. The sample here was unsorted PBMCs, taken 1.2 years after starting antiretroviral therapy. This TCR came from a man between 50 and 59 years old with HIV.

The CDR3 nucleotides read TGTGCCAGCAGTTTATCGGCCCAGGGGGGCGGCTATGGCTACACCTTC. As protein: CASSLSAQGGGYGYTF. J is TRBJ1-2 and V is TRBV27; 7 nucleotides agree with TRBD1. The CDR3 contains 16 residues. The germline gives CDR1 MNHEY, CDR2 SMNVEV (reference sequence). The V gene end was trimmed by 0 bases and the J gene end by 4 bases; junction bases not matched to a gene: 8.